This TCR beta chain comes out of a study of control samples from healthy donors and cancer patients (dated by TCRdb to between 2020 and 2021). On this clone: The target of this receptor is not known. Qualities for individual bases were not recorded, and no much larger clone is one base off.

Relative to germline, V is 4 bases shorter and J is 8 bases shorter, with 21 bases between their ends. CDR1 and CDR2, looked up from the germline V gene, are SGDLS and YYNGEE. Its CDR3 holds 15 amino acids, cysteine through phenylalanine. Only CDR3 DNA remains: 45 bases, in frame from the first base. Receptor amplification or capture employed the immunoSEQ multiplex PCR assay. Not all clones reach the TCRdb copy of this immuneACCESS table, which keeps in-frame sequences only. Checked studies attribute under half of the gap to unresolved V genes and leave the rest unexplained. The sample table shows about 230,000 clones, and about 80% are seen once. About an eighth of the sample lies in the top ten.

Sequencing used PBMCs. The chain was built from TRBV9 and TRBJ1-1; TRBD1 is perhaps the D gene, given 5 matching bases. This TCR was recovered from a woman in her sixties or seventies with lung cancer. The CDR3 in this case is CASSPSPGGYGEAFF. Here is the DNA: TGTGCCAGCAGCCCCTCCCCCGGGGGTTATGGAGAAGCTTTCTTT.